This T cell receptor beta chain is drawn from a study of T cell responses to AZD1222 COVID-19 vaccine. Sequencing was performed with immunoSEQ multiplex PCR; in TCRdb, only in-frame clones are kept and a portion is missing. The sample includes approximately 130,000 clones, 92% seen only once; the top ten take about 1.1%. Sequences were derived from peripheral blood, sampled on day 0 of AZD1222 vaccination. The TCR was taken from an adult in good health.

This CDR3 is CASRNRDRGGNEQFF. The CDR3 nucleotides are TGTGCCAGCAGGAACCGGGACAGGGGGGGCAATGAGCAGTTCTTC. The rearrangement links TRBV28 to TRBJ2-1; 11 bases fit TRBD1. The V gene's germline CDR1 is MDHEN and CDR2 SYDVKM. There are 15 residues in the CDR3. With 6 bases clipped from V and 6 bases from J, the junction kept 7 bases outside the gene matches.